The 16 T cell receptor beta chains below were found in one sample sequenced in a study of T cells in Graves' hyperthyroidism and ophthalmopathy. From RNA transcripts, TCR beta CDR3 regions were amplified. TCR CDR3 underwent first-round RT-PCR with the HTBI primer set. TCRdb reprocessed the multiplex PCR reads via MiXCR and lists one record per CDR3 protein. The sample lists around 690,000 distinct CDR3 sequences; 15% to 20% were seen once. Specimen: blood. The receptor source for this set is a man over 45 with Graves' hyperthyroidism.

This clonotype was counted many times. J is TRBJ2-2 and V is TRBV27; TRBD1 might be the D (5 bases). This CDR3 has 15 residues. Germline CDR1 is MNHEY and CDR2 is SMNVEV (reference sequence). Between the trimmed V and J ends, which lost 10 bases and 4 bases, there was a span of 19 bases. DNA for the CDR3: TGTGCCACTGCTGGCCTAGGGGCTGGCACCGGGGAGCTGTTTTTT. As protein: CATAGLGAGTGELFF.

In its sample, this clonotype was seen many times. The chain links TRBV19 to TRBJ1-5, with 8 bases that match TRBD1. The germline gives CDR1 LNHDA, CDR2 SQIVND (reference sequence). The CDR3 runs 15 residues. The V segment lost 5 bases and the J segment 4 bases; nucleotides outside the gene matches: 7. Here the CDR3 DNA reads TGTGCCAGTAGTCCGCTAGACAGGGGTAATCAGCCCCAGCATTTT. It codes for CASSPLDRGNQPQHF.

This clonotype was observed many times. This chain joins TRBV2 and TRBJ1-4; 9 bases map to TRBD1. Germline V lookup: CDR1 SNHLY, CDR2 FYNNEI. Trimming took 6 bases from V and 5 from J; bases not matched to a gene: 4. This CDR3 contains 14 residues. The chain's CDR3 is CASRNDRGNEKLFF. In DNA, the CDR3 is TGTGCCAGCAGGAACGACAGGGGGAATGAAAAACTGTTTTTT.

This clonotype turned up a few times. The chain combines TRBV19 with TRBJ1-2; the D gene is possibly TRBD1 (5 bases). Per germline, CDR1 LNHDA and CDR2 SQIVND (reference sequence). The ends were cut back, 6 bases at V and 3 bases at J, with 14 bases in the middle. The CDR3 covers 14 residues. The CDR3 bases are TGTGCCAGTAGGGTCCGGGGACTCTACTATGGCTACACCTTC. This translates into CASRVRGLYYGYTF.

A few counts support this clonotype. The chain employs TRBV20-1 and TRBJ1-5; 11 nucleotides agree with TRBD1. The V segment lost 0 bases and the J segment 4 bases; nucleotides outside the gene matches: 5. The CDR3 length is 16 residues. The germline V gene encodes CDR1 DFQATT and CDR2 SNEGSKA (reference sequence). The CDR3 sequence is CSARDPGTGGNQPQHF. In DNA, the CDR3 is TGCAGTGCTAGAGATCCCGGGACAGGGGGAAATCAGCCCCAGCATTTT.

In this sample, this clonotype turned up many times. V gene TRBV28 combines with J gene TRBJ1-2; D call uncertain. This CDR3 spans 17 amino acids. Germline CDR1 MDHEN, CDR2 SYDVKM. V was trimmed by 7 bases and J by 6 bases, leaving 27 bases between them. The CDR3 DNA reads TGTGCCAGCAAAAACTCAGAGGGAGGGCTCCATCGTAATGGCTACACCTTC. Its protein product is CASKNSEGGLHRNGYTF.

This clonotype appeared a few times. The V and J genes are TRBV6-1 and TRBJ2-1; 12 positions agree with TRBD2. Germline CDR1 and CDR2: MNHNS and SASEGT. There are 15 residues in the CDR3. V lost 5 bases to trimming and J lost 9 bases; unmatched junction nucleotides: 8. The CDR3 coding sequence is TGTGCCAGCAGTAGGACTAGCGGGACGTGGGTTGAGCAGTTCTTC. This encodes CASSRTSGTWVEQFF.

This sequence joins TRBV2 and TRBJ2-5; 10 nucleotides line up with TRBD2. The V segment lost 4 bases and the J segment 5 bases; nucleotides outside the gene matches: 7. CDR1 and CDR2 from the germline V gene are SNHLY and FYNNEI. The CDR3 has 15 residues. For the CDR3, the DNA is TGTGCCAGCAGTGTCTCTAGCGGGAGCTCTGAGACCCAGTACTTC. As protein: CASSVSSGSSETQYF. The full variable domain, its missing parts supplied by reference TRBV2 and TRBJ2-5, is EPEVTQTPSHQVTQMGQEVILRCVPISNHLYFYWYRQILGQKVEFLVSFYNNEISEKSEIFDDQFSVERPDGSNFTLKIRSTKLEDSAMYFCASSVSSGSSETQYFGPGTRLLVL.

This clonotype occurred once. The genes are TRBV28 and TRBJ1-6; possibly TRBD1 for D (5 bases). The CDR3 contains 14 residues. Germline values: CDR1 MDHEN, CDR2 SYDVKM. The V gene lost 6 bases and the J gene lost 9 bases, with 15 bases spanning the gap. In DNA form, the CDR3 reads TGTGCCAGCAGCCCCGGGACCATTCTTTCACCCCTCCACTTT. This gives the protein CASSPGTILSPLHF.

This chain uses TRBV5-5 with TRBJ2-5; D not certain. In germline, CDR1 is SGHKS, CDR2 YYEKEE (reference sequence). The CDR3 is 14 residues long. The V end was cut by 4 bases, the J end by 1 base, with 11 bases between. The CDR3 coding sequence is TGTGCCAGCAGCCCCGGGTGGGCCCAAGAGACCCAGTACTTC. Translating gives CASSPGWAQETQYF. The full variable domain, in which reference TRBV5-5 and TRBJ2-5 provide the parts outside the CDR3, is DAGVTQSPTHLIKTRGQQVTLRCSPISGHKSVSWYQQVLGQGPQFIFQYYEKEERGRGNFPDRFSARQFPNYSSELNVNALLLGDSALYLCASSPGWAQETQYFGPGTRLLVL.

The chain joins TRBV10-1 to TRBJ1-1; D is uncertain. Germline CDR1 WNHNN, CDR2 SYGVQD (reference sequence). The CDR3 spans 15 residues. The V end was cut by 2 bases, the J end by 6 bases, with 16 bases between. As DNA, the CDR3 is TGCGCCAGCAGTGAGGGACTCCCCCATAACGCTGAAGCTTTCTTT. It encodes CASSEGLPHNAEAFF.

The chain uses TRBV28 and TRBJ2-1, with 12 positions matching TRBD2. In germline, CDR1 is MDHEN, CDR2 SYDVKM. The CDR3 loop spans 17 amino acids. V shed 6 bases, J shed 6 bases, and the junction held 12 bases outside the gene matches. CDR3 nucleotide sequence: TGTGCCAGCAGCTCTTCTAGCGGGAGGGTTGGGGGCAATGAGCAGTTCTTC. As protein: CASSSSSGRVGGNEQFF.

The V gene is TRBV18, the J gene TRBJ1-5; perhaps TRBD1 as D (5 bases). Germline loops: CDR1 KGHSH, CDR2 LQKENI. V was shortened by 5 bases and J by 4 bases, with 24 bases between the two germline ends. The CDR3 totals 18 residues. The DNA of the CDR3 is TGTGCCAGCTCAATTCTTGGCGGTGGACAACCTCCAAATCAGCCCCAGCATTTT. The encoded protein is CASSILGGGQPPNQPQHF.

V is TRBV7-3 and J is TRBJ1-1, with a possible D match to TRBD1 (5 bases). Per germline, CDR1 SGHTA and CDR2 FQGTGA. The CDR3 contains 15 residues. The V end lost 2 bases, the J end lost 3 bases, and 13 bases lay between the germline ends. The CDR3: CASSLGPGGDTEAFF. Here the CDR3 DNA reads TGTGCCAGCAGCTTAGGGCCGGGAGGGGACACTGAAGCTTTCTTT.

This clonotype showed up just a few times. The chain is built from TRBV29-1 and TRBJ2-7, with D unclear. Per the germline V gene, CDR1 is SQVTM and CDR2 is ANQGSEA. V dropped 8 bases and J dropped 3 bases, with 14 bases sitting between them. The CDR3 spans 12 residues. The CDR3 spells CSYLTSHYEQYF. The DNA of the CDR3 is TGCAGCTATTTGACATCCCACTACGAGCAGTACTTC.

The chain links TRBV4-2 to TRBJ1-1; D unresolved. Germline V lookup: CDR1 LGHNA, CDR2 YNFKEQ. Trimming removed 5 bases at V and 4 bases at J, with 14 bases between. The CDR3 is 14 amino acids. This CDR3 is CASSDLGLGTEAFF. Here the CDR3 DNA reads TGTGCCAGCAGCGACCTCGGGTTGGGCACTGAAGCTTTCTTT.